This T cell receptor beta chain comes out of a study of cytomegalovirus exposure and HLA in healthy donors. Study background: In a previous analysis, approximately 110 million unique TCR beta sequences were found from 150 million to 200 million T cells.

Primers included in the PCR were 60 Vbeta and 13 Jbeta primers. TCRdb keeps only in-frame clones here, not all; method: immunoSEQ multiplex PCR. The profile covers about 220,000 clones, with 65% to 75% appearing a single time and 1.8% taken by the ten largest. Whole-study findings and limits: For most TCR beta V segments, an earlier analysis put the productive rate at about 87% or about 30% of the time. One cluster of highly shared sequence variants probably arose as a sequencing artifact.

V shed 6 bases and J shed 2 bases, with 25 bases lying between them. Germline V lookup: CDR1 SGHNT, CDR2 YENEEA. This CDR3 has 18 residues. Of note for this clone: Its antigen is unknown.

The sequencing sample was made of PBMCs. The receptor's source is a woman in her 30s in good health and CMV-seronegative. The chain has TRBV11-3 and TRBJ2-5, with D tentatively TRBD1 (6 bases). The CDR3 sequence: CASRPYDTLQGSQETQYF. The CDR3 DNA reads TGTGCCAGCAGGCCTTACGATACATTACAGGGATCACAAGAGACCCAGTACTTC.